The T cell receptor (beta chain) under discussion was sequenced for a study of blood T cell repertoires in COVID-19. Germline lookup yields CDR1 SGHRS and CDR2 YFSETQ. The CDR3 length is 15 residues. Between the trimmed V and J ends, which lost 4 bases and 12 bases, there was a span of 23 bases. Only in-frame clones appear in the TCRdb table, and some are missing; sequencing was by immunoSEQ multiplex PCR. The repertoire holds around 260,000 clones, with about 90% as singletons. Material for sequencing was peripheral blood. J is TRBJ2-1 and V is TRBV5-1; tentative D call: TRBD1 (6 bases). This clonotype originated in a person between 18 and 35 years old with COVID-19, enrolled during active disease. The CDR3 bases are TGCGCCAGCAGCAACGAAGGCGGAAACAGGGCCGCGCAGTTCTTC. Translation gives CASSNEGGNRAAQFF.